This T cell receptor beta chain stems from a study of vaccination effects on CD4 cells after COVID-19 (dated by TCRdb to the early 2020s). Study-level background: Each participant received two doses of an mRNA SARS-CoV-2 vaccine, either BNT162b2 or mRNA-1273. A total of approximately 9 COVID-19 convalescent patients and a handful of SARS-CoV-2-naive healthy vaccine recipients were included in the full study. In both COVID-19 convalescent patients and infection-naive vaccine recipients, the study compared SARS-CoV-2 spike-specific CD4+ TCR repertoires from before mRNA vaccination with those from after it. In the study, cultures from other donors were sequenced using the Oncomine TCR Beta short-read assay on an Illumina iSeq 100. On the study overall, not on this receptor specifically: Among healthy vaccine recipients, nearly all vaccine-induced clones were SARS-CoV-2 mono-reactive, and only 1 of 255 was cross-reactive with common cold coronaviruses. Marked clonal contraction was observed in both infection-induced and vaccine-induced clones at late post-vaccination timepoints, consistent with waning T cell responses. The study was limited by a small number of convalescent patients, and early post-infection timepoints were lacking.

The ViraFEST assay stimulated PBMC with viral peptide pools and then used TCR sequencing to identify antigen-specific CD4+ T cell clonotypes by expansion. After more than nine days of culture, CD4+ T cells were isolated with the EasySep CD4+ T cell isolation kit. Healthy vaccine recipients had no prior SARS-CoV-2 infection, confirmed by negative nucleocapsid antibodies before and after vaccination. About 2 million PBMC per well were cultured in IMDM with about 5% human AB serum, 8.5 to 10 IU/ml IL-2 and gentamicin, plus 10 ug/ml peptides. Half of the culture medium was replaced with fresh IL-2-containing medium on days 3 and 7. Unless noted otherwise, every peptide stimulation condition was cultured in triplicate wells. Using Ficoll-Paque Plus gradient centrifugation, PBMC were separated from whole blood and then either used fresh or cryopreserved at -140C. The spike proteins of SARS-CoV-2 and of the common cold coronaviruses HCoV-NL63, HCoV-OC43 and HCoV-229E were spanned by overlapping peptide pools. The QIAamp micro DNA kit was used to extract genomic DNA from the cultured CD4+ T cells.

The V end loses 1 base and the J end loses 0 bases, and a stretch of 10 bases separates them. CDR1 and CDR2 are drawn from the germline V gene: SGDLS, YYNGEE. The CDR3 runs 16 amino acids, cysteine and phenylalanine included. Only CDR3 DNA remains: 48 bases, in frame from the first base. The method behind the library was the immunoSEQ multiplex PCR assay. DNA from the cultured, isolated CD4+ T cells was subjected to TCR beta CDR3 sequencing. In the source study's methods: The analysis removed non-productive TCR sequences, trimmed reads to the CDR3 region, and retained only CDR3s that were 7 or more amino acids long. Antigen-specific clonotypes were identified with the MANAFEST web app by comparing expansion in peptide wells against reference cultures. For clones to be considered positive, expansion at FDR<0.05 versus reference and all other wells, an odds ratio above 5, and a frequency above 0.1% in two replicate wells were required. A clonotype was called cross-reactive if it was significantly expanded both in SARS-CoV-2 spike wells and in at least one common cold coronavirus spike condition. CDR3 similarity was assessed by Levenshtein distance with the stringdist R package, and unrooted trees were built with ape in R 3.6.1. TCRdb's version of the immuneACCESS table is confined to in-frame rearrangements and falls short of the full clone set. An unresolved V gene accounts for under half of the shortfall where checked; the remainder is of unknown origin. V and J calls and clone size are given by that table; D and trimming were obtained from the DNA. In this sample the table shows about 41,000 clones, roughly 70% of which occur a single time. The biggest ten clones account for 26% of the sample.

Of note for this clone: Its recognized antigen is unknown. Per-base qualities were not stored, and no clone one base away is much larger.

The TCR was taken from a human donor who received a COVID-19 vaccine. The material was CD4+ T cells from PBMCs cultured with HCoV-OC43 spike peptides, obtained before COVID-19 vaccination. According to the study, the label for this sample's cell subset or site signals: HCoV-OC43 spike overlapping peptide pool stimulation. The receptor chain draws on TRBV9 and TRBJ2-2, and possibly TRBD1, on 5 matching bases. The CDR3 protein is CASSVSPGPNTGELFF. The DNA sequence is given as TGTGCCAGCAGCGTATCGCCAGGGCCGAACACCGGGGAGCTGTTTTTT.